This TCR beta chain was sequenced for a study of blood T cell repertoires in COVID-19. The wider study: PBMCs, B-cell-depleted T cells, or T cells were the source of the cDNA or gDNA that made up the material.

Source study methods: Amplification of reference gene primers provided the estimated nucleated cell counts. Assay: immunoSEQ multiplex PCR; the TCRdb copy retains only in-frame clones and omits some. V, J and clone size are those of that table, while D and trimming were read from the DNA. Of some 250,000 clones listed, approximately 90% are singletons. The CDR3 is 17 amino acids. Germline values: CDR1 SGHTA, CDR2 FQGNSA. Unmatched junction bases numbered 2, after V lost 5 bases and J lost 1 base. This sequence joins TRBV7-2 and TRBJ2-1, with 16 bases that match TRBD2. This TCR was sampled from a middle-aged man who had recovered from COVID-19. Sequences were obtained from PBMCs or T cells enriched from blood (not recorded which). The CDR3 is CASSGTSGRESYNEQFF. The CDR3 DNA follows: TGTGCCAGCAGCGGGACTAGCGGGAGGGAATCCTACAATGAGCAGTTCTTC. Together with reference TRBV7-2 and TRBJ2-1, the CDR3 gives the full variable domain: GAGVSQSPSNKVTEKGKDVELRCDPISGHTALYWYRQSLGQGLEFLIYFQGNSAPDKSGLPSDRFSAERTGGSVSTLTIQRTQQEDSAVYLCASSGTSGRESYNEQFFGPGTRLTVL.